Sequencing of this TCR beta chain was carried out in a study of shared clonotypes between healthy human individuals. Here immunoSEQ multiplex PCR was the method, and the copy in TCRdb shows in-frame clones only, minus some. The profile shows roughly 2.1 million clones, 85% to 95% of them singletons. Cells designated naive CD8 were CD45RO-negative and were positively selected for CCR7, with terminally differentiated effector memory CD45RA+ cells excluded. This CDR3 has 19 residues. Germline CDR1 SGDLS, CDR2 YYNGEE. V dropped 4 bases and J dropped 2; count of bases not matched to a gene: 13. The chain carries TRBV9 and TRBJ2-3, with 13 bases identical to TRBD2. This receptor was taken from a man between 18 and 29 years old in good health. Some clones in this sample may be carry-over from other donors' samples. The specimen was naive CD8+ T cells from PBMCs. CDR3 region: CASSPTSPTSGRATDTQYF. The CDR3 bases are TGTGCCAGCAGCCCCACCTCACCCACTAGCGGGAGGGCCACAGATACGCAGTATTTT.